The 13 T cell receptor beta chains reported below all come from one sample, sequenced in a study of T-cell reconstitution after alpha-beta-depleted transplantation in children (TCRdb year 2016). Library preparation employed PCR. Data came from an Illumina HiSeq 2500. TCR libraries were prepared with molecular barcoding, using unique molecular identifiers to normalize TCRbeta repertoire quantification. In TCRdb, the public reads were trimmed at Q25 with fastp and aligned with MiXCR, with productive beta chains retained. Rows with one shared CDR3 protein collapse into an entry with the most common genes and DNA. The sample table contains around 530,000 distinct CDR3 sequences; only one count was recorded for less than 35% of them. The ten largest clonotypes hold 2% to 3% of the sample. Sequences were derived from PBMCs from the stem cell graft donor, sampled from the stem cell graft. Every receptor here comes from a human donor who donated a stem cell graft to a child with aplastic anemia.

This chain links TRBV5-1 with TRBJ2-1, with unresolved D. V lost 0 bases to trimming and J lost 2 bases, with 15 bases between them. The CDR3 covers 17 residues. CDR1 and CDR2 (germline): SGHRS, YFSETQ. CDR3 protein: CASSLEGPDHTYNEQFF. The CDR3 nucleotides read TGCGCCAGCAGCTTGGAAGGTCCGGACCACACCTACAATGAGCAGTTCTTC.

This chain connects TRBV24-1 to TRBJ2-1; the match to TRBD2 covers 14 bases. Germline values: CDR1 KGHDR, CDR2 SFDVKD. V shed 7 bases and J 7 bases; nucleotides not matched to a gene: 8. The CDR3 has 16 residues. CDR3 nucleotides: TGTGCCACCAGCGGGACTAGCGGGGGCCTCGGAAATGAGCAGTTCTTC. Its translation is CATSGTSGGLGNEQFF.

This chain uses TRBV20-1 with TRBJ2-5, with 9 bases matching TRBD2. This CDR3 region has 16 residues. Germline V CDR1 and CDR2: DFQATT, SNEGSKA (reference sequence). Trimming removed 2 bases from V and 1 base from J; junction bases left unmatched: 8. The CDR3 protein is CSARFASGKGQETQYF. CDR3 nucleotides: TGCAGTGCTAGATTCGCTAGCGGGAAGGGCCAAGAGACCCAGTACTTC.

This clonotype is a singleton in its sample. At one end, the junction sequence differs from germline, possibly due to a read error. The CDR3 spells CASSYGLARDSSYNEQFF. The CDR3 DNA reads as TGTGCCAGCAGCTACGGACTAGCGAGGGATAGCTCCTACAATGAGCAGTTCTTT. The chain carries TRBV11-2 and TRBJ2-1; 9 nucleotides match TRBD2. The length of the CDR3 is 18 residues. Germline V gene data show CDR1 as SGHAT and CDR2 as FQNNGV.

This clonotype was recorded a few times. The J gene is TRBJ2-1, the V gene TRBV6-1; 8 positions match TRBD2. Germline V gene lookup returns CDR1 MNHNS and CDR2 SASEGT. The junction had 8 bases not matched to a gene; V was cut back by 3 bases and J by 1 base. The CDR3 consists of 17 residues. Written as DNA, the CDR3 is TGTGCCAGCAGTGAGCAGGGGCGGGAGGTATCCTACAATGAGCAGTTCTTC. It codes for CASSEQGREVSYNEQFF.

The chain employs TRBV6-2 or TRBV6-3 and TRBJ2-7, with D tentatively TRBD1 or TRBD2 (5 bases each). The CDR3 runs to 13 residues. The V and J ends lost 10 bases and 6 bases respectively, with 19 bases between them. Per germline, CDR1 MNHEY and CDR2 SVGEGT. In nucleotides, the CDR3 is TGTGCCACTCGGGATTTCGGGGCTGGCGAGCAGTACGTC. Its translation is CATRDFGAGEQYV.

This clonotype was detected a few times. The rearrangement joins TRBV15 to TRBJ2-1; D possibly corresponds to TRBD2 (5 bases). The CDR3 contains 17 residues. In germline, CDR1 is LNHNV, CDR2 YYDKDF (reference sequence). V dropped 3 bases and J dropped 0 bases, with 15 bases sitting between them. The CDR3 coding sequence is TGTGCCACCAGCAGTGTCCAAGGGAGTCCCTCCTACAATGAGCAGTTCTTC. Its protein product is CATSSVQGSPSYNEQFF.

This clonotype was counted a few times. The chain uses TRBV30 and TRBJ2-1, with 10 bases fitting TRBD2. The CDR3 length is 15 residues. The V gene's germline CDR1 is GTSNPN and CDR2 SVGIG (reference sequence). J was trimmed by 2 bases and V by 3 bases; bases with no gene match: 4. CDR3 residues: CAWRPLAGAYNEQFF. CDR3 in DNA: TGTGCCTGGAGACCCCTAGCGGGAGCCTACAATGAGCAGTTCTTC.

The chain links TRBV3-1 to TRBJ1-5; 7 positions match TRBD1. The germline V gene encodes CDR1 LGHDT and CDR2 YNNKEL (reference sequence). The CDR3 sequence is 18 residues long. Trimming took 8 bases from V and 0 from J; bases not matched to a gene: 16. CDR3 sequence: CASSHGADRAYSNQPQHF. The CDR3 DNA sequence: TGTGCCAGCTCCCATGGGGCAGACAGGGCGTATAGCAATCAGCCCCAGCATTTT.

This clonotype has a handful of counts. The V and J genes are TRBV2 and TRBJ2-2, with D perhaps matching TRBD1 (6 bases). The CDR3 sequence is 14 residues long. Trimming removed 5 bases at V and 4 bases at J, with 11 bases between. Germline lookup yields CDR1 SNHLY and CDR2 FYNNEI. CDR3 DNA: TGTGCCAGCAGTTCTAACAGGGCCACCGGGGAGCTGTTTTTT. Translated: CASSSNRATGELFF.

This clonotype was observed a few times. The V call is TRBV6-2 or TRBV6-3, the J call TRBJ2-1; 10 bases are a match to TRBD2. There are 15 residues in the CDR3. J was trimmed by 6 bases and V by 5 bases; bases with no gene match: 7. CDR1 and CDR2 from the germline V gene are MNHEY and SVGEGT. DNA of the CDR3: TGTGCCAGCAGTGGCCTAGCGGGAGCACTCAATGAGCAGTTCTTC. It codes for CASSGLAGALNEQFF.

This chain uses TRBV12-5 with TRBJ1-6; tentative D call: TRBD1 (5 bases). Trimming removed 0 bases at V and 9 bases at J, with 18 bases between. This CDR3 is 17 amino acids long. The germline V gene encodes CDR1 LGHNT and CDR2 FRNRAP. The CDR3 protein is CASGLVRGGASASPLHF. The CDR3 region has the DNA TGTGCTAGTGGTTTGGTACGAGGTGGGGCATCTGCTTCACCCCTCCACTTT.

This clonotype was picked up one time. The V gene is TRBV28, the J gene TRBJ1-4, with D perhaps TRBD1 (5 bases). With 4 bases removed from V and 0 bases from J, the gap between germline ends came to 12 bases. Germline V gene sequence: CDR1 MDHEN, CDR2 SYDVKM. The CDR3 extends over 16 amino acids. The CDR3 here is CASSSQGLSTNEKLFF. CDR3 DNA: TGTGCCAGCAGTTCCCAGGGCCTCTCAACTAATGAAAAACTGTTTTTT.